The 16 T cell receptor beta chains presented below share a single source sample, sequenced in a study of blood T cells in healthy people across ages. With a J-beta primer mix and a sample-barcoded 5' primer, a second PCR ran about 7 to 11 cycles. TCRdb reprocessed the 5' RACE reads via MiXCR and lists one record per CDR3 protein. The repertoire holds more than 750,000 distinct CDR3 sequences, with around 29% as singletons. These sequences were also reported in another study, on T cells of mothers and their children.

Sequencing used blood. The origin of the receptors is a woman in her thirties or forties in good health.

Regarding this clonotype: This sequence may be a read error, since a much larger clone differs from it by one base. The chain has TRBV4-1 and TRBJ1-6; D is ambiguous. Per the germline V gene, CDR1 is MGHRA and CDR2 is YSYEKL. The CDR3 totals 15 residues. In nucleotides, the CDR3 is TGCGCCAGCAGCCTCTATGAGGGTTACGGCTCACCCCGCCACTTT. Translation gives CASSLYEGYGSPRHF.

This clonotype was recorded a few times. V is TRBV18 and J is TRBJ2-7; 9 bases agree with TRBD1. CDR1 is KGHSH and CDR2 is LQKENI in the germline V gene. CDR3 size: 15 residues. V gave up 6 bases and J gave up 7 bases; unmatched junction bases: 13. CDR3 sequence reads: CASSSQPGQGFEQYF. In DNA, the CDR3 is TGTGCCAGCTCTTCCCAACCGGGACAGGGATTTGAGCAGTACTTC.

The CDR3 DNA sequence: TGTGCCAGCAGTTACTCGAATGCCGGGACTTGCGGCTACACCTTC. As protein: CASSYSNAGTCGYTF. The chain couples TRBV6-2 or TRBV6-3 to TRBJ1-2; D is possibly TRBD1 (5 bases). V gave up 0 bases and J gave up 8 bases, with 16 bases separating them. This CDR3 is built from 15 residues. Germline CDR1 MNHEY, CDR2 SVGEGT.

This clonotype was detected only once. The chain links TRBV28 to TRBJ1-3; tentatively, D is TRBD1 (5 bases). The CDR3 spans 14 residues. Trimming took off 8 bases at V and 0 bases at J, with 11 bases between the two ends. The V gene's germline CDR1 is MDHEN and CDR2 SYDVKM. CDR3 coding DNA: TGTGCCAGCGGTGGGGCAGGCTCTGGAAACACCATATATTTT. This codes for CASGGAGSGNTIYF.

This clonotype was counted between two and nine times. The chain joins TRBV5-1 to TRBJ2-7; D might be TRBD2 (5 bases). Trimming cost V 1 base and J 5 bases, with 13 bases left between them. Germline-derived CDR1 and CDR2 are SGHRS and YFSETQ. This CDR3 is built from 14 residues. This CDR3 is CASSLRAEVHEQYF. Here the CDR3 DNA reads TGCGCCAGCAGCTTGAGAGCGGAGGTACACGAGCAGTACTTC. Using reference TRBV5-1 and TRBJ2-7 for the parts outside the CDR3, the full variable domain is KAGVTQTPRYLIKTRGQQVTLSCSPISGHRSVSWYQQTPGQGLQFLFEYFSETQRNKGNFPGRFSGRQFSNSRSEMNVSTLELGDSALYLCASSLRAEVHEQYFGPGTRLTVT.

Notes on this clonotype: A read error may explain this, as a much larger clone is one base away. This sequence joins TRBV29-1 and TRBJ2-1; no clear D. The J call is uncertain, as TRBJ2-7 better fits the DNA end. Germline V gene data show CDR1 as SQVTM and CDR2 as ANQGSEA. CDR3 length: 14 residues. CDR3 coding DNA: TGCAGCGCCCGACTTCTAAGCTCCTACAATGAGCAGTACTTC. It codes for CSARLLSSYNEQYF.

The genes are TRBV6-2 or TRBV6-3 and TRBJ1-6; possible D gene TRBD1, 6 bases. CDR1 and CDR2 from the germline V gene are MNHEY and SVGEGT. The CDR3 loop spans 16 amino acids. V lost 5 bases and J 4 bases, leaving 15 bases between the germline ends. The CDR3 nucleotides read TGTGCCAGCAGTGACCGGGACAACCAATATAATTCACCCCTCCACTTT. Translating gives CASSDRDNQYNSPLHF.

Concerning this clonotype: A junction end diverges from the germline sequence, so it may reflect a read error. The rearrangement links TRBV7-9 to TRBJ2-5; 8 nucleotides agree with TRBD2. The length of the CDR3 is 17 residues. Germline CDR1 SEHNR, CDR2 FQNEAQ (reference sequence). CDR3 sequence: CASSLGPLSGGQETQYF. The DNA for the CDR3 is TGCGCCAGCAGCTTAGGCCCATTGAGCGGGGGCCAAGAGACCCAGTACTTC. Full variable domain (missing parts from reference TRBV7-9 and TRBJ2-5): DTGVSQNPRHKITKRGQNVTFRCDPISEHNRLYWYRQTLGQGPEFLTYFQNEAQLEKSRLLSDRFSAERPKGSFSTLEIQRTEQGDSAMYLCASSLGPLSGGQETQYFGPGTRLLVL.

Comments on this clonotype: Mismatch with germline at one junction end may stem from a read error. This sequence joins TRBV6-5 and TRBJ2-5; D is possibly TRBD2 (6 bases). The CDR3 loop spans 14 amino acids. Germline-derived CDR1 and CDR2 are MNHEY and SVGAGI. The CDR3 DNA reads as TGTGCCAGTTATAGCGGACTCGTCCAAGAGCCCCAGTACTTC. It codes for CASYSGLVQEPQYF.

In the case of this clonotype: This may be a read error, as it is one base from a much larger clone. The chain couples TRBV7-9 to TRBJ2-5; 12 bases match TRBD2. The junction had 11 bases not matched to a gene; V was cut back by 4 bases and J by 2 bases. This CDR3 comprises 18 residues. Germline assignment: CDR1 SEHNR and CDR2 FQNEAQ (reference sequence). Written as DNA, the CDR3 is TGTGCCAGCAGCTCTCTGAACCCACTAGCGGGGGGACAAGAGACCCAGTACTTC. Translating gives CASSSLNPLAGGQETQYF.

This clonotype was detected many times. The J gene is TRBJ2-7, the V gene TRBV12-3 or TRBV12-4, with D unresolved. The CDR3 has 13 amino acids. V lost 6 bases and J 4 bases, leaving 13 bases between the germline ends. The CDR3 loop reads CASRDHSRYEQYF. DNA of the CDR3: TGTGCCAGCAGGGACCACAGTCGGTACGAGCAGTACTTC.

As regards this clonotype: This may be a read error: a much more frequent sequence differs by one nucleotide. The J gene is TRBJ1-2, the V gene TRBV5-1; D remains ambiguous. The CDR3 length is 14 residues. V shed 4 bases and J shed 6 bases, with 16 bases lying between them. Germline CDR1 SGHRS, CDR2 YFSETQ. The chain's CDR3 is CASSPGQPGDGYTF. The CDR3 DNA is TGCGCCAGCAGCCCCGGGCAGCCAGGTGATGGCTACACCTTC.

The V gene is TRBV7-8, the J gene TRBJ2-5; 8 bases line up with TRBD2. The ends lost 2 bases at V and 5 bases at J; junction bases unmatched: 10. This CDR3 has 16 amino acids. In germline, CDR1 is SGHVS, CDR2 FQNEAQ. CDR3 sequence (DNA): TGTGCCAGCAGCTTATACCCCAGCGGGGGTCGGGAGACCCAGTACTTC. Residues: CASSLYPSGGRETQYF.

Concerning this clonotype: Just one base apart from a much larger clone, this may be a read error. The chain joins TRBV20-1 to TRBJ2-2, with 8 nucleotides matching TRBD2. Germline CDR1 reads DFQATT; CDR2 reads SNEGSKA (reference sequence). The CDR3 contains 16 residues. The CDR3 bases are TGCAGTGCTAGAGTAGCGGGAAACGGGGACACCGGGGGGCTGTTTTTT. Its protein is CSARVAGNGDTGGLFF.

Here the CDR3 DNA reads TGCGCCAGCAGCCAAGATGTAGGGCCAGGAGGCAATCAGCCCCAGCATTTT. As protein: CASSQDVGPGGNQPQHF. This sequence joins TRBV4-3 and TRBJ1-5, with D uncertain. The length of the CDR3 is 17 residues. The V end was cut by 0 bases, the J end by 2 bases, with 14 bases between. Germline-derived CDR1 and CDR2 are LGHNA and YSLEER.

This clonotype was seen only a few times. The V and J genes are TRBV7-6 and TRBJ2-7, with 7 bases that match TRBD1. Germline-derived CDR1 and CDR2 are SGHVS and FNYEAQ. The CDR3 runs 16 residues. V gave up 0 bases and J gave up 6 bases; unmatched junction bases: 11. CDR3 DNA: TGTGCCAGCAGCTTAGCACAGGGGCTTAAGGGCGGCGAGCAGTACTTC. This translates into CASSLAQGLKGGEQYF.